One sample yielded the 3 T cell receptor beta chains listed below, sequenced in a study of blood T cell repertoires in COVID-19. TCRdb's copy holds only in-frame clones and misses some; the assay was immunoSEQ multiplex PCR. The repertoire has over 60,000 clones, 80% to 90% of them found once; the top ten carry roughly a tenth. The specimen sequenced was peripheral blood. Receptor source: an older man with active or convalescent COVID-19.

This clone was found once. The V gene is TRBV6-2 or TRBV6-3, the J gene TRBJ2-7, with 7 bases matching TRBD1. The junction had 11 bases not matched to a gene; V was cut back by 8 bases and J by 4 bases. Per germline, CDR1 MNHEY and CDR2 SVGEGT. This CDR3 is built from 14 residues. The CDR3 here is CASRPPGTAYEQYF. The CDR3 bases are TGTGCCAGCCGCCCACCCGGGACAGCTTACGAGCAGTACTTC.

The chain uses TRBV13 and TRBJ1-6; D uncertain. CDR3 length: 16 residues. Germline CDR1 and CDR2: PRHDT and FYEKMQ (reference sequence). V lost 5 bases, J lost 7 bases, and 18 bases lay in between. This chain's CDR3 is CASSPPEGRANSPLHF. DNA for the CDR3: TGTGCCAGCAGCCCACCCGAGGGTAGGGCGAATTCACCCCTCCACTTT.

This rearrangement joins TRBV7-5 to TRBJ1-5; TRBD1, the table's D call, was not compared with the DNA. TRBV7-5 represents a pseudogene. CDR3 length: 14 amino acids. Here the CDR3 reads CARSLGQGDQPQHF. Here the CDR3 DNA reads TGTGCCAGAAGCTTAGGACAGGGCGATCAGCCCCAGCATTTT.